These 21 T cell receptor beta chains were all obtained from the same sample, sequenced in a study of T-cell reconstitution after alpha-beta-depleted transplantation in children. TCRbeta library construction was performed incorporating unique molecular identifiers. Each CDR3 protein is one row after TCRdb ran MiXCR on the PCR reads. Here the sample spans about 640,000 distinct CDR3 sequences, roughly 17% being singletons. Sample: PBMCs from the stem cell graft donor, taken from the stem cell graft. These receptors all come from a human donor who donated a stem cell graft to a child with acute myeloid leukemia.

In this sample, this clonotype turned up a few times. The CDR3 coding sequence is TGTGCCAGCAGACAGTTCCAAGAGACCCAGTACTTC. Its protein is CASRQFQETQYF. The chain links TRBV28 to TRBJ2-5, with D hard to call. The CDR3 is 12 residues long. The V end was cut by 6 bases, the J end by 1 base, with 6 bases between. Germline assignment: CDR1 MDHEN and CDR2 SYDVKM.

This clonotype has only a few counts. The rearrangement links TRBV28 to TRBJ1-4; 10 nucleotides agree with TRBD1. CDR1 and CDR2 from the germline V gene are MDHEN and SYDVKM. Trimming took 4 bases from V and 3 from J; bases not matched to a gene: 8. The length of the CDR3 is 17 residues. The CDR3 DNA sequence: TGTGCCAGCAGTTCCGGACAGGGGGTAGGGGCTAATGAAAAACTGTTTTTT. It specifies CASSSGQGVGANEKLFF.

The rearrangement joins TRBV7-9 to TRBJ2-1; D is unclear. Deletions cut 6 bases from V and 1 base from J, with 13 bases between. The germline CDR1 and CDR2 sequences are SEHNR and FQNEAQ (reference sequence). This CDR3 spans 15 amino acids. DNA of the CDR3: TGTGCCAGCAGTCATTCCGGAACGTCCTACAATGAGCAGTTCTTC. As protein: CASSHSGTSYNEQFF.

This clonotype was seen repeatedly, ten times or more. The chain recombines TRBV4-2 with TRBJ2-1; D is ambiguous. Trimming stripped 1 base from V and 5 bases from J, with 3 bases between. The CDR3 is 12 amino acids. From germline, CDR1 is LGHNA and CDR2 YNFKEQ. As DNA, the CDR3 is TGTGCCAGCAGCCAAGTGGACAATGAGCAGTTCTTC. It specifies CASSQVDNEQFF.

J is TRBJ2-2 and V is TRBV12-3 or TRBV12-4, with a tentative D call TRBD2 (6 bases). Deletions cut 7 bases from V and 5 bases from J, with 17 bases between. There are 15 residues in the CDR3. The CDR3 sequence is CASTVGVGGTGELFF. CDR3 DNA: TGTGCCAGCACCGTGGGCGTTGGGGGGACCGGGGAGCTGTTTTTT.

This clonotype has ten or more counts. The chain joins TRBV30 to TRBJ2-3; tentatively, D is TRBD1 (6 bases). V was clipped by 0 bases and J by 2 bases, with 12 bases between them. This CDR3 has 15 residues. The germline V gene encodes CDR1 GTSNPN and CDR2 SVGIG (reference sequence). CDR3 loop: CAWSVSGGFTDTQYF. Here the CDR3 DNA reads TGTGCCTGGAGTGTAAGTGGGGGCTTCACAGATACGCAGTATTTT.

V is TRBV21-1 and J is TRBJ2-5. TRBV21-1 is a known pseudogene. CDR3 length: 18 amino acids. The CDR3 DNA follows: TGTGCCAGCAGCAACCAACGTATTAACATGGCCACCAGAGAGACCCAGTACTTC. Translating gives CASSNQRINMATRETQYF.

The rearrangement joins TRBV5-6 to TRBJ1-1; D is possibly TRBD1 (5 bases). The CDR3 covers 16 residues. Germline CDR1 reads SGHDT; CDR2 reads YYEEEE. Between the trimmed V and J ends, which lost 3 bases and 7 bases, there was a span of 22 bases. In nucleotides, the CDR3 is TGTGCCAGCAGCTCGGGCCCTTCGGCAGGGTCTTTTGAAGCTTTCTTT. Its translation is CASSSGPSAGSFEAFF. Looking up the rest from reference TRBV5-6 and TRBJ1-1 gives the full variable domain: DAGVTQSPTHLIKTRGQQVTLRCSPKSGHDTVSWYQQALGQGPQFIFQYYEEEERQRGNFPDRFSGHQFPNYSSELNVNALLLGDSALYLCASSSGPSAGSFEAFFGQGTRLTVV.

The V gene is TRBV7-9, the J gene TRBJ1-5; unclear D gene. The ends were cut back, 5 bases at V and 0 bases at J, with 11 bases in the middle. The CDR3 loop spans 15 amino acids. Germline CDR1 and CDR2: SEHNR and FQNEAQ (reference sequence). CDR3 nucleotides: TGTGCCAGCAGCCCTAGCGCACATAGCAATCAGCCCCAGCATTTT. This translates into CASSPSAHSNQPQHF.

The V gene is TRBV11-2, the J gene TRBJ2-7; TRBD1 or TRBD2 may be the D gene (6 bases each). V was trimmed by 5 bases and J by 0 bases, leaving 26 bases between them. Germline lookup yields CDR1 SGHAT and CDR2 FQNNGV. The CDR3 extends over 19 amino acids. This CDR3 is CASSPTSRSKIQGSYEQYF. The CDR3 DNA follows: TGTGCCAGCAGCCCAACTAGCCGGAGTAAGATACAGGGCTCCTACGAGCAGTACTTC. Based on the CDR3 plus reference TRBV11-2 and TRBJ2-7, the full variable domain is EAGVAQSPRYKIIEKRQSVAFWCNPISGHATLYWYQQILGQGPKLLIQFQNNGVVDDSQLPKDRFSAERLKGVDSTLKIQPAKLEDSAVYLCASSPTSRSKIQGSYEQYFGPGTRLTVT.

The V gene is TRBV7-6, the J gene TRBJ2-1, with 7 bases fitting TRBD1. Germline CDR1 SGHVS, CDR2 FNYEAQ. V lost 2 bases to trimming and J lost 7 bases; unmatched junction nucleotides: 8. This CDR3 has 15 residues. DNA of the CDR3: TGTGCCAGCAGCTTAAACCGGGACAGTAGGAATGAGCAGTTCTTC. This codes for CASSLNRDSRNEQFF.

This clonotype was recorded a few times. This chain joins TRBV10-3 and TRBJ1-3; D is undetermined. The CDR3 contains 16 residues. Germline values: CDR1 ENHRY, CDR2 SYGVKD. V lost 6 bases to trimming and J lost 0 bases, with 15 bases between them. In DNA form, the CDR3 reads TGTGCCATCAGCCCGAGGACGGAGAACTCTGGAAACACCATATATTTT. It translates to CAISPRTENSGNTIYF.

This clonotype was recorded many times. V and J are TRBV20-1 and TRBJ2-7; D ambiguous. CDR1 DFQATT and CDR2 SNEGSKA come from the germline V gene (reference sequence). V lost 3 bases to trimming and J lost 4 bases, with 13 bases between them. The CDR3 spans 13 residues. CDR3 sequence: CSASNLESYEQYV. CDR3 nucleotide sequence: TGCAGTGCTAGTAACTTGGAGAGTTACGAGCAGTACGTC.

The chain has TRBV6-5 and TRBJ2-6; 7 nucleotides agree with TRBD1. The ends lost 2 bases at V and 1 base at J; junction bases unmatched: 11. Per germline, CDR1 MNHEY and CDR2 SVGAGI. This CDR3 is built from 19 residues. The CDR3 spells CASSYESGGFYSGANVLTF. CDR3 nucleotides: TGTGCCAGCAGTTACGAGTCAGGGGGTTTTTATTCTGGGGCCAACGTCCTGACTTTC.

The chain links TRBV7-8 to TRBJ2-7; 8 positions match TRBD1. Per germline, CDR1 SGHVS and CDR2 FQNEAQ. This CDR3 has 15 residues. V gave up 5 bases and J gave up 3 bases; unmatched junction bases: 9. This CDR3 reads CASSPTRDRHYEQYF. The CDR3 coding sequence is TGTGCCAGCAGCCCTACCCGGGACAGGCACTACGAGCAGTACTTC.

This clonotype was detected a few times. The chain is built from TRBV7-9 and TRBJ2-1, with D perhaps matching TRBD2 (5 bases). The CDR3 spans 12 residues. Germline CDR1 SEHNR, CDR2 FQNEAQ (reference sequence). Between the trimmed V and J ends, which lost 8 bases and 13 bases, there was a span of 18 bases. The CDR3 is CASAPPGVVQFF. DNA of the CDR3: TGTGCCAGCGCCCCCCCCGGGGTCGTACAGTTCTTC.

This clonotype has ten or more counts. The gene calls are TRBV10-2 and TRBJ1-5, with D tentatively TRBD1 (5 bases). The germline V gene has CDR1 WSHSY and CDR2 SAAADI. V was trimmed by 6 bases and J by 3 bases, leaving 15 bases between them. The CDR3 loop spans 15 amino acids. CDR3 amino acids: CASSPDSMINQPQHF. CDR3 coding DNA: TGCGCCAGCAGCCCTGACAGCATGATCAATCAGCCCCAGCATTTT.

This clonotype has just a few counts. V gene TRBV6-2 or TRBV6-3 combines with J gene TRBJ2-1, with 9 bases that match TRBD2. This CDR3 comprises 15 residues. V shed 6 bases, J shed 9 bases, and the junction held 12 bases outside the gene matches. Germline-derived CDR1 and CDR2 are MNHEY and SVGEGT. The CDR3 coding sequence is TGTGCCAGCAGATACCGTAGCGGGGGAGAGTTTGAGCAGTTCTTC. It codes for CASRYRSGGEFEQFF.

This clonotype was observed a handful of times. J is TRBJ1-4 and V is TRBV7-2; 9 bases map to TRBD1. The CDR3 totals 14 residues. Trimming took 5 bases from V and 6 from J; bases not matched to a gene: 4. Germline CDR1 and CDR2: SGHTA and FQGNSA. CDR3 coding DNA: TGTGCCAGCAGCCCCGACAGGGGGGATGAAAAACTGTTTTTT. It is translated as CASSPDRGDEKLFF. The whole variable domain, remainder taken from reference TRBV7-2 and TRBJ1-4, is GAGVSQSPSNKVTEKGKDVELRCDPISGHTALYWYRQSLGQGLEFLIYFQGNSAPDKSGLPSDRFSAERTGGSVSTLTIQRTQQEDSAVYLCASSPDRGDEKLFFGSGTQLSVL.

The chain combines TRBV28 with TRBJ1-5, with unresolved D. Deletions cut 3 bases from V and 2 bases from J, with 11 bases between. The V gene's germline CDR1 is MDHEN and CDR2 SYDVKM. There are 15 residues in the CDR3. The CDR3: CASSLLREGNQPQHF. The CDR3 DNA reads as TGTGCCAGCAGTTTGTTGAGGGAGGGCAATCAGCCCCAGCATTTT.

The table lists this clonotype with many counts. V gene TRBV20-1 combines with J gene TRBJ2-1; 7 nucleotides align to TRBD2. The CDR3 spans 12 residues. Per the germline V gene, CDR1 is DFQATT and CDR2 is SNEGSKA (reference sequence). The CDR3 region has the DNA TGCAGCGCGGTCGGGGGGTACAATGAGCAGTTCTTC. Amino acid sequence: CSAVGGYNEQFF.